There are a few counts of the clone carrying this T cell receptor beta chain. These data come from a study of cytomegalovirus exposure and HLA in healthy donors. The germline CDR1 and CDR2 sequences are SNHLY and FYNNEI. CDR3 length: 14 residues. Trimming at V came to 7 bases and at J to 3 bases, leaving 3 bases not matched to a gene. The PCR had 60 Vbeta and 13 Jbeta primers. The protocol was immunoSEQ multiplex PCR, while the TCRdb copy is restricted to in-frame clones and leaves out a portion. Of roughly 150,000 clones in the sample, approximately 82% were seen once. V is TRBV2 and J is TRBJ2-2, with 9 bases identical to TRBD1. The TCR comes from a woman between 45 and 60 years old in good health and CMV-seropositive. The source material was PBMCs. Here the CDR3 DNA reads TGTGCCAGCATAAGGACAGGGGACACCGGGGAGCTGTTTTTT. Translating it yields CASIRTGDTGELFF.